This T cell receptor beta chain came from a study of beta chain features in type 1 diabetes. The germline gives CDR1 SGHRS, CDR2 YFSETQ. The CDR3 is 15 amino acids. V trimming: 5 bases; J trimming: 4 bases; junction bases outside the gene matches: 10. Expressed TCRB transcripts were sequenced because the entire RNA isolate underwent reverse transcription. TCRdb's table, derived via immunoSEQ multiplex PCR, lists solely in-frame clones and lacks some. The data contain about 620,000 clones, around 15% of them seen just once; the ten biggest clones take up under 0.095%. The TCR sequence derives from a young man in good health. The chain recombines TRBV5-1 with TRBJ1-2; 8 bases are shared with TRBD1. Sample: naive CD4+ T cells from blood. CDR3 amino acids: CASRLLVGTGYGYTF. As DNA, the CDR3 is TGCGCCAGCAGACTGCTGGTCGGGACAGGCTATGGCTACACCTTC.